The text below deals with one T cell receptor beta chain. Pretreatment and on-treatment blood mononuclear cell samples were taken, totaling between 1 and 8 time points per patient. The record originates from a study of PD-L1 blockade in urothelial cancer. The wider study: It was in 2014 that patients started atezolizumab at 1,200 mg intravenously every 3 weeks.

Data came from immunoSEQ multiplex PCR; TCRdb stores just in-frame clones and leaves some out. This sample has roughly 90,000 clones, with approximately 91% found just once. The V gene's germline CDR1 is SGDLS and CDR2 YYNGEE. The CDR3 runs 16 residues. Trimming took off 3 bases at V and 6 bases at J, with 16 bases between the two ends. The chain recombines TRBV9 with TRBJ1-6; weak D call: TRBD1 (6 bases). The input for sequencing was PBMCs, taken around atezolizumab (anti-PD-L1) treatment. This clonotype was sampled from a man between 60 and 75 years old with urothelial cancer. The chain's CDR3 is CASSEGVGGSNSPLHF. In DNA form, the CDR3 reads TGTGCCAGCAGCGAGGGGGTCGGGGGGTCTAATTCACCCCTCCACTTT. Using reference TRBV9 and TRBJ1-6 for the parts outside the CDR3, the full variable domain is DSGVTQTPKHLITATGQRVTLRCSPRSGDLSVYWYQQSLDQGLQFLIQYYNGEERAKGNILERFSAQQFPDLHSELNLSSLELGDSALYFCASSEGVGGSNSPLHFGNGTRLTVT.